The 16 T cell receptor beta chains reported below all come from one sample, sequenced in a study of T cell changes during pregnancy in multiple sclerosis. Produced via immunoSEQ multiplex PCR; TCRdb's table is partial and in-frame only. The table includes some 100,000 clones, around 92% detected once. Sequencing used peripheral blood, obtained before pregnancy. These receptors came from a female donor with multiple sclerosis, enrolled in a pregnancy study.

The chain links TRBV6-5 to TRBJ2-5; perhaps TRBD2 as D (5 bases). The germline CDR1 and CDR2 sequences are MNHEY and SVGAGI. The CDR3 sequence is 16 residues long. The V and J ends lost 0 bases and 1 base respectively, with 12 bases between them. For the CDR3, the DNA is TGTGCCAGCAGTTACTCGATAACGGGATTCCAAGAGACCCAGTACTTC. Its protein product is CASSYSITGFQETQYF.

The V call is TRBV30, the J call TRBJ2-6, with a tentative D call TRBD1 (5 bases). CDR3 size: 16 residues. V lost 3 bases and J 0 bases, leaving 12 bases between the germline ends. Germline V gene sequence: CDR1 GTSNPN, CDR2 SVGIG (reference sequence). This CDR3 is CAWSFDSNSGANVLTF. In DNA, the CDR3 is TGTGCCTGGAGCTTCGACAGCAACTCTGGGGCCAACGTCCTGACTTTC.

The CDR3 reads CASSPQPRGLDEQYF. In DNA, the CDR3 is TGTGCCAGCAGCCCCCAACCTAGGGGACTGGACGAGCAGTACTTC. V gene TRBV9 combines with J gene TRBJ2-7; a possible D gene is TRBD2 (6 bases). The CDR3 has 15 amino acids. Germline V gives CDR1 SGDLS, CDR2 YYNGEE. The V gene lost 4 bases and the J gene lost 5 bases, with 19 bases spanning the gap.

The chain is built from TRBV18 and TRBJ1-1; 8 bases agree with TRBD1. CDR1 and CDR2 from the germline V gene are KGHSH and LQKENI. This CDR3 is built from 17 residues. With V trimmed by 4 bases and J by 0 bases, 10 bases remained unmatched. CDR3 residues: CASSLYGTGKMNTEAFF. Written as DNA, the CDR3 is TGTGCCAGCTCACTTTACGGGACAGGCAAAATGAACACTGAAGCTTTCTTT.

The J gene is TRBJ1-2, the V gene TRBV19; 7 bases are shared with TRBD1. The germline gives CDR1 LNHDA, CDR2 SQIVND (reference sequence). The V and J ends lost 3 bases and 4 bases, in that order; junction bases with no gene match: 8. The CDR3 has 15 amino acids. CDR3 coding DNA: TGTGCCAGTAGTATGTGGGACAGATCTCTCTATGGCTACACCTTC. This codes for CASSMWDRSLYGYTF.

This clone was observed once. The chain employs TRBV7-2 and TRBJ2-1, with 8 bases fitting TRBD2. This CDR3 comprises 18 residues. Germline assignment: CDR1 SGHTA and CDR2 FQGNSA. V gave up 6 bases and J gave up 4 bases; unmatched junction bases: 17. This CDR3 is CASRHWRTAGGKYNEQFF. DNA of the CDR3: TGTGCCAGCAGACATTGGAGAACGGCGGGGGGAAAATACAATGAGCAGTTCTTC.

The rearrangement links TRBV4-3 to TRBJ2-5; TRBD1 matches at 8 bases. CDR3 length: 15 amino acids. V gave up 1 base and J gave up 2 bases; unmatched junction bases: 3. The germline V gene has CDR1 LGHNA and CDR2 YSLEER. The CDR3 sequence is CASSQARTGQETQYF. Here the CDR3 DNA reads TGCGCCAGCAGCCAAGCGCGGACAGGGCAAGAGACCCAGTACTTC.

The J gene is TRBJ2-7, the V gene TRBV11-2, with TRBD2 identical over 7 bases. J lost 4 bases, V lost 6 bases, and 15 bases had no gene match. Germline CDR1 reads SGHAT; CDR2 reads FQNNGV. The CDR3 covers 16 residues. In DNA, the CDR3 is TGTGCCAGCAGTCTGCAACGGCGGGGAGGGGTGTACGAGCAGTACTTC. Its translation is CASSLQRRGGVYEQYF.

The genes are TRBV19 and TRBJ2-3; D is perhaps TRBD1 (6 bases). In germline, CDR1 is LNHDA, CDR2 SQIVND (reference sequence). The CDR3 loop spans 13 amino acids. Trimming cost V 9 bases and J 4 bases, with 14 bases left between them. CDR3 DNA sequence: TGTGCCAGCGGCAGGGGTCTGGCAGATACGCAGTATTTT. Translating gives CASGRGLADTQYF.

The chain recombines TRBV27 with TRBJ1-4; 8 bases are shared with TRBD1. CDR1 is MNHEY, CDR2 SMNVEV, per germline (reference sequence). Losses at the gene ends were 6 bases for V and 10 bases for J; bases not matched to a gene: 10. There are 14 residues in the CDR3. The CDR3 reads CASRRDRQMGKLFF. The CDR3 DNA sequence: TGTGCCAGCAGGAGGGACAGGCAGATGGGAAAACTGTTTTTT.

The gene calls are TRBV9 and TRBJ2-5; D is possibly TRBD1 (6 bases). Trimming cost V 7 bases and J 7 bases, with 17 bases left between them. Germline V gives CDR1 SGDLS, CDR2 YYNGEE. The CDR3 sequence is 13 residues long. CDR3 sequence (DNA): TGTGCCAGCTCCAGACAGGCCGACGGGACCCAGTACTTC. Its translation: CASSRQADGTQYF.

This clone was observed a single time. The CDR3 region has the DNA TGTGCCAGCAGTTACATAGCGGGAGGCGAGCAGTACTTC. Translating gives CASSYIAGGEQYF. The gene calls are TRBV25-1 and TRBJ2-7, with 10 bases aligning to TRBD2. J was trimmed by 6 bases and V by 5 bases; bases with no gene match: 4. This CDR3 comprises 13 residues. Germline CDR1 reads MGHDK; CDR2 reads SYGVNS.

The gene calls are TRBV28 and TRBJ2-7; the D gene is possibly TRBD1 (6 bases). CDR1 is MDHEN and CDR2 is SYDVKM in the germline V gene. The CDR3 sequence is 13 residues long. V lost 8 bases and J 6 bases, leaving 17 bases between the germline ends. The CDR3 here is CASGYRVSGEQYF. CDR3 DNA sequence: TGTGCCAGCGGCTACAGGGTGAGCGGCGAGCAGTACTTC. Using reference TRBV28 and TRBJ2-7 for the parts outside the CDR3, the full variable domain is DVKVTQSSRYLVKRTGEKVFLECVQDMDHENMFWYRQDPGLGLRLIYFSYDVKMKEKGDIPEGYSVSREKKERFSLILESASTNQTSMYLCASGYRVSGEQYFGPGTRLTVT.

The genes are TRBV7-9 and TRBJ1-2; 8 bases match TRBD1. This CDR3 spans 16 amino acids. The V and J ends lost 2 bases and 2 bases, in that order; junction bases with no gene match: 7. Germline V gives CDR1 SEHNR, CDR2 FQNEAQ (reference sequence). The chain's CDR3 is CASSLTPTGDNYGYTF. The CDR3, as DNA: TGTGCCAGCAGCTTAACTCCGACAGGGGACAACTATGGCTACACCTTC.

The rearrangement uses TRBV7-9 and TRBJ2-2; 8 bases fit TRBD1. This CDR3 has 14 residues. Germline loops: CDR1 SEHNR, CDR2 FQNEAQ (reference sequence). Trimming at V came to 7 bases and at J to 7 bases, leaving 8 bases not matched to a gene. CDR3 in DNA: TGTGCCAGCACCGGACAGGGATGGGTCGGGGAGCTGTTTTTT. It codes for CASTGQGWVGELFF.

This chain's CDR3 is CASSNGGTGDTEAFF. The CDR3 nucleotides are TGCGCCAGCAGCAATGGGGGGACAGGGGACACTGAAGCTTTCTTT. The chain carries TRBV5-1 and TRBJ1-1, with 10 bases that match TRBD1. The CDR3 is 15 residues long. Germline V CDR1 and CDR2: SGHRS, YFSETQ. V lost 4 bases to trimming and J lost 3 bases; unmatched junction nucleotides: 6. The full variable domain, with the rest looked up from reference TRBV5-1 and TRBJ1-1, is KAGVTQTPRYLIKTRGQQVTLSCSPISGHRSVSWYQQTPGQGLQFLFEYFSETQRNKGNFPGRFSGRQFSNSRSEMNVSTLELGDSALYLCASSNGGTGDTEAFFGQGTRLTVV.